The 6 T cell receptor beta chains in this list originate from one sample, sequenced in a study of cytomegalovirus exposure and HLA in healthy donors. PCR used 60 Vbeta primers and 13 Jbeta primers. Sequencing used immunoSEQ multiplex PCR; TCRdb keeps in-frame clones, though not all of them. The data hold under 250,000 clones, with 80% to 90% observed a single time. Material: PBMCs. The receptors shown here come from a girl aged 2 to 10 in good health and CMV-seronegative.

V gene TRBV12-5 combines with J gene TRBJ2-3; the match to TRBD2 covers 7 bases. This CDR3 is built from 18 residues. J gave up 0 bases and V 0 bases, and 9 bases lay outside the gene matches. Germline V lookup: CDR1 LGHNT, CDR2 FRNRAP. In DNA, the CDR3 is TGTGCTAGTGGTTTGGTACCAAAGGCTAGCGGTAGCACAGATACGCAGTATTTT. This sequence encodes CASGLVPKASGSTDTQYF.

This clone has more than one count but fewer than ten. The chain employs TRBV4-1 and TRBJ2-3; 16 nucleotides align to TRBD2. The CDR3 runs to 21 residues. The germline V gene has CDR1 MGHRA and CDR2 YSYEKL. Trimming took 2 bases from V and 5 from J; bases not matched to a gene: 16. CDR3 in amino acids: CASSQTVSGTSGRGQGDTQYF. CDR3 sequence (DNA): TGCGCCAGCAGCCAAACCGTCAGCGGGACTAGCGGGAGGGGGCAGGGAGATACGCAGTATTTT.

This chain connects TRBV5-1 to TRBJ2-7, with D perhaps TRBD2 (5 bases). Germline V gene sequence: CDR1 SGHRS, CDR2 YFSETQ. Trimming pared 0 bases from V and 0 bases from J, leaving 10 bases between. CDR3 length equals 15 residues. CDR3 amino acids: CASSLGGYPSYEQYF. For the CDR3, the DNA is TGCGCCAGCAGCTTGGGAGGGTATCCCTCCTACGAGCAGTACTTC.

The rearrangement links TRBV6-6 to TRBJ1-4; possibly TRBD1 for D (6 bases). The CDR3 has 16 residues. The germline V gene encodes CDR1 MNHNY and CDR2 SVGAGI (reference sequence). Trimming pared 0 bases from V and 5 bases from J, leaving 13 bases between. CDR3 in amino acids: CASSYSPAGANEKLFF. CDR3 nucleotide sequence: TGTGCCAGCAGTTACTCTCCGGCAGGGGCAAATGAAAAACTGTTTTTT.

A note on this clone: Germline is not matched at one junction end, which may reflect a read error. V gene TRBV7-9 combines with J gene TRBJ1-1, with TRBD1 identical over 9 bases. Germline lookup yields CDR1 SEHNR and CDR2 FQNEAQ (reference sequence). The CDR3 consists of 15 residues. CDR3 in amino acids: CSSSYRGRGGTEAFF. CDR3 in DNA: TGTTCCAGCAGTTACAGGGGGCGTGGGGGGACTGAAGCTTTCTTT.

The chain is built from TRBV11-2 and TRBJ2-2, with 7 bases matching TRBD1. The CDR3 is 14 amino acids. Germline CDR1 is SGHAT and CDR2 is FQNNGV. The V gene end was trimmed by 5 bases and the J gene end by 4 bases; junction bases not matched to a gene: 4. The CDR3 DNA is TGTGCCAGCAGCCCACAGGGGAGCACCGGGGAGCTGTTTTTT. It is translated as CASSPQGSTGELFF.